This TCR beta chain was found in a study of T-cell reconstitution after alpha-beta-depleted transplantation in children. V was clipped by 1 base and J by 0 bases, with 14 bases between them. The CDR3 has 17 residues. TCRbeta library preparation incorporated unique molecular identifiers. TCRdb fed the PCR reads into MiXCR, producing one record per CDR3 protein. The data contain around 400,000 distinct CDR3 sequences, 20% of them singletons. The material sequenced was PBMCs from the stem cell graft donor, taken from the stem cell graft. The receptor was derived from a human donor who donated a stem cell graft to a child with acute myeloid leukemia. The rearrangement joins TRBV12-3 or TRBV12-4 to TRBJ2-3; maybe TRBD1 (5 bases). The CDR3 loop reads CASSLGTRASSTDTQYF. Here the CDR3 DNA reads TGTGCCAGCAGTTTAGGGACACGCGCCTCTAGCACAGATACGCAGTATTTT.